The 10 T cell receptor beta chains below come from one sample, sequenced in a study of shared clonotypes between healthy human individuals. The assay was immunoSEQ multiplex PCR, and TCRdb's table has in-frame clones only and misses some. The table includes around 2.1 million clones, around 95% detected once. Sequences were obtained from naive CD4+ T cells sorted from blood. Subset in this sample: CD45RA+ positively selected. The receptors stem from a man in his late teens or twenties in good health.

The chain recombines TRBV7-8 with TRBJ2-1; D not certain. CDR1 is SGHVS and CDR2 is FQNEAQ in the germline V gene. V dropped 4 bases and J dropped 7 bases, with 14 bases sitting between them. The CDR3 consists of 14 residues. CDR3 coding DNA: TGTGCCAGCAGCTCGCGATTCGGCTTGAATGAGCAGTTCTTC. Its translation: CASSSRFGLNEQFF.

The chain is built from TRBV6-6 and TRBJ1-2; 12 bases are shared with TRBD1. Losses at the gene ends were 7 bases for V and 8 bases for J; bases not matched to a gene: 11. CDR1 and CDR2 from the germline V gene are MNHNY and SVGAGI (reference sequence). CDR3 length equals 15 residues. The DNA of the CDR3 is TGTGCCAGCACTCCAACGGGACAGGGGGCGCGCGGCTACACCTTC. Amino acid sequence: CASTPTGQGARGYTF.

V gene TRBV2 combines with J gene TRBJ1-3; D is possibly TRBD1 (6 bases). Per the germline V gene, CDR1 is SNHLY and CDR2 is FYNNEI. V gave up 4 bases and J gave up 4 bases, with 14 bases separating them. The CDR3 sequence is 15 residues long. CDR3 DNA: TGTGCCAGCAGTGCGAGGGGGGCAGCCGGAAACACCATATATTTT. Its translation is CASSARGAAGNTIYF.

This sequence joins TRBV2 and TRBJ2-7; the match to TRBD1 covers 7 bases. The J segment lost 6 bases and the V segment lost 7 bases, leaving 6 bases of the junction unmatched. The V gene's germline CDR1 is SNHLY and CDR2 FYNNEI. The CDR3 is made up of 12 amino acids. The CDR3 here is CASNRGLGEQYF. CDR3 nucleotide sequence: TGTGCCAGCAATAGGGGGCTAGGCGAGCAGTACTTC.

The chain employs TRBV2 and TRBJ2-6; D remains ambiguous. Per the germline V gene, CDR1 is SNHLY and CDR2 is FYNNEI. The CDR3 loop spans 15 amino acids. Trimming removed 4 bases at V and 1 base at J, with 8 bases between. CDR3 in DNA: TGTGCCAGCAGTGGTCTCCCTTCTGGGGCCAACGTCCTGACTTTC. It translates to CASSGLPSGANVLTF.

J is TRBJ1-1 and V is TRBV29-1; no reliable D call. The CDR3 length is 11 residues. Between the trimmed V and J ends, which lost 5 bases and 0 bases, there was a span of 4 bases. The V gene's germline CDR1 is SQVTM and CDR2 ANQGSEA. The CDR3 region is CSVSMNTEAFF. In DNA, the CDR3 is TGCAGCGTTAGTATGAACACTGAAGCTTTCTTT.

This chain connects TRBV7-2 to TRBJ2-1, with 8 positions matching TRBD2. The J segment lost 2 bases and the V segment lost 3 bases, leaving 9 bases of the junction unmatched. The CDR3 consists of 17 residues. Germline V lookup: CDR1 SGHTA, CDR2 FQGNSA. The CDR3 DNA reads as TGTGCCAGCAGCTTCCCGGGGGGGAACCCTACCTACAATGAGCAGTTCTTC. This encodes CASSFPGGNPTYNEQFF.

The rearrangement links TRBV6-4 to TRBJ2-7; 7 positions agree with TRBD1. CDR1 and CDR2 from the germline V gene are MRHNA and SNTAGT. CDR3 length equals 14 residues. J gave up 3 bases and V 4 bases, and 6 bases lay outside the gene matches. CDR3 coding DNA: TGTGCCAGCAGTGTGGGGACAGCTTGCTACGAGCAGTACTTC. It is translated as CASSVGTACYEQYF.

This clone was detected once. The V call is TRBV10-3, the J call TRBJ1-6, with TRBD1 identical over 9 bases. CDR3 length: 16 residues. V lost 2 bases and J lost 4; bases outside the gene matches: 3. Per the germline V gene, CDR1 is ENHRY and CDR2 is SYGVKD. CDR3 coding DNA: TGTGCCATCAGTGAGGGCGGACAGGGGTATAATTCACCCCTCCACTTT. Its translation: CAISEGGQGYNSPLHF.

This chain joins TRBV18 and TRBJ2-3, with TRBD2 matching over 10 bases. The CDR3 is 15 amino acids. Germline trimming cut 2 bases from V and 3 bases from J; bases unmatched to any gene: 2. Germline V gene sequence: CDR1 KGHSH, CDR2 LQKENI. The CDR3 DNA is TGTGCCAGCTCACCAAGCGGGGGGGTGACAGATACGCAGTATTTT. This translates into CASSPSGGVTDTQYF.